This T cell receptor (beta chain) was obtained from a study of cytomegalovirus exposure and HLA in healthy donors. Study results and limitations: Sequencing probably produced one cluster of sequence variants that were highly shared.

The V segment lost 3 bases and the J segment 7 bases; nucleotides outside the gene matches: 1. Germline V gives CDR1 SGHTA, CDR2 FQGTGA. This CDR3 has 12 amino acids. This clone has a handful of counts. Its antigen remains unidentified. Both 60 Vbeta primers and 13 Jbeta primers went into the PCR. Sequencing used immunoSEQ multiplex PCR; TCRdb keeps in-frame clones, though not all of them. The sample lists roughly 180,000 clones, roughly 9.5% occurring once. The chain employs TRBV7-3 and TRBJ2-7, with 9 bases identical to TRBD2. The sequenced material came from PBMCs. The TCR originated in a woman aged 30 to 39 in good health and CMV-seropositive. Here the CDR3 DNA reads TGTGCCAGCAGCTTCGCGGGAGGGGAGCAGTACTTC. This translates into CASSFAGGEQYF.